This TCR beta chain was captured in a study of blood T cell repertoires in COVID-19. The overall study: Sources were T cells, B-cell-depleted T cells, or PBMCs; the material itself was cDNA or gDNA.

Original processing methods: The authors estimated nucleated cell counts from reference gene primer amplification. Libraries were prepared by immunoSEQ multiplex PCR; TCRdb keeps only in-frame clonotypes and omits some of them. V, J and clone size derive from that table, while D and trimming were established from the DNA sequence. The sample lists fewer than 200,000 clones; over 80% were seen once. Seattle researchers signed up patients amid active infection and tracked them longitudinally. This receptor was taken from a woman aged 60-75 years with COVID-19, enrolled during active disease. Sequencing input: peripheral blood.

The CDR3 sequence: CASRAPTGTDTQYF. As DNA, the CDR3 is TGTGCCAGCAGAGCCCCGACAGGGACAGATACGCAGTATTTT. This chain connects TRBV2 to TRBJ2-3; 7 positions match TRBD1. Germline loops: CDR1 SNHLY, CDR2 FYNNEI. V lost 6 bases, J lost 3 bases, and 6 bases stayed unmatched. The CDR3 runs to 14 residues.